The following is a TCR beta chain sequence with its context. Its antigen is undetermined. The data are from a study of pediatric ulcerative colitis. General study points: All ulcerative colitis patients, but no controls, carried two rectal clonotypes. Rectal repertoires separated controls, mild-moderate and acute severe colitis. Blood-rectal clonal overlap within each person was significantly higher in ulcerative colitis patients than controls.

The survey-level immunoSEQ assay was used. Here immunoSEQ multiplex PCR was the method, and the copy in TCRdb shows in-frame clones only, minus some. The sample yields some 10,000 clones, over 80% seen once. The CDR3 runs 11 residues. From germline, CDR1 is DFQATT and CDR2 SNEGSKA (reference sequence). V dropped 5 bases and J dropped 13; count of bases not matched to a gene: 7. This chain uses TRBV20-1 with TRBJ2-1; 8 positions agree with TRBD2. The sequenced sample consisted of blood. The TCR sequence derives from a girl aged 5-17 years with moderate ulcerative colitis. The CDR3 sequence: CSAHGGGLQFF. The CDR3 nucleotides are TGCAGTGCTCACGGGGGGGGCCTACAGTTCTTC.